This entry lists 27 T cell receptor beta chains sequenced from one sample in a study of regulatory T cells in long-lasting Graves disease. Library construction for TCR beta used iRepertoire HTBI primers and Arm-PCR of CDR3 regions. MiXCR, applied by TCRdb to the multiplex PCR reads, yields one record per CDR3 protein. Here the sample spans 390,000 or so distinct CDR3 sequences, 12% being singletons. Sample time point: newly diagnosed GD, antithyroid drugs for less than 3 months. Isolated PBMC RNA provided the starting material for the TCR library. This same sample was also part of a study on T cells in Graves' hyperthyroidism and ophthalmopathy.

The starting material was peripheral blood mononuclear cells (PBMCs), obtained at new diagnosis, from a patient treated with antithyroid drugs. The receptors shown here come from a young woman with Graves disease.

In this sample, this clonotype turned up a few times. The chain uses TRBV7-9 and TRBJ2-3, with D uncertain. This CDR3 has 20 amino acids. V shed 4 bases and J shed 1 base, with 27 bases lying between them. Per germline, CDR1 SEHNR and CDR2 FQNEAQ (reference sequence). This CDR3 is CASSSTQPVTVPPRTDTQYF. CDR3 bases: TGTGCCAGCAGCTCCACTCAGCCAGTGACCGTCCCCCCACGCACAGATACGCAGTATTTT.

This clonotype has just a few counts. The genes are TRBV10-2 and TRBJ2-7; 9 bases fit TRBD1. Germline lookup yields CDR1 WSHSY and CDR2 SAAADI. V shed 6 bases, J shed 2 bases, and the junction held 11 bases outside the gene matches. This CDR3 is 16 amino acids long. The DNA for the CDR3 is TGCGCCAGCAGAGATCCGGGACAGGGTTCCACCTACGAGCAGTACTTC. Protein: CASRDPGQGSTYEQYF.

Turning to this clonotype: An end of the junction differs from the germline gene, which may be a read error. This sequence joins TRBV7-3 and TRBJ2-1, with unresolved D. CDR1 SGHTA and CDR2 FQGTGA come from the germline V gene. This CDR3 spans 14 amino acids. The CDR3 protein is CASSLGGSDGERFF. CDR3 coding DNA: TGTGCCAGCAGCTTAGGCGGTTCTGACGGAGAGCGGTTCTTC.

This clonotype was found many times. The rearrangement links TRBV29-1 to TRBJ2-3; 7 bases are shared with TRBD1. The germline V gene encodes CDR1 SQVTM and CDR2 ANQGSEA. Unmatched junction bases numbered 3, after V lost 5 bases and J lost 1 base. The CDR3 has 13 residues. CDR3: CSVFTGGTDTQYF. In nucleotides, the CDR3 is TGCAGCGTTTTTACAGGGGGCACAGATACGCAGTATTTT.

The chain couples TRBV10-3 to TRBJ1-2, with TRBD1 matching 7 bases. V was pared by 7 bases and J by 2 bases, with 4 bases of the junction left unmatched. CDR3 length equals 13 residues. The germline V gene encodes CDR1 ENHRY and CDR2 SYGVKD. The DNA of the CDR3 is TGTGCCATCACAGAGACAGGGAACTATGGCTACACCTTC. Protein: CAITETGNYGYTF.

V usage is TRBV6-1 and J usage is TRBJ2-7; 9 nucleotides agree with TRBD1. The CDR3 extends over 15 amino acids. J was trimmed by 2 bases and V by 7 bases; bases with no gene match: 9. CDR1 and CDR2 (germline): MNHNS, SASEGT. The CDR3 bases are TGTGCCAGCAAGACGGGGACAGGGTTTCCCTACGAGCAGTACGTC. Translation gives CASKTGTGFPYEQYV.

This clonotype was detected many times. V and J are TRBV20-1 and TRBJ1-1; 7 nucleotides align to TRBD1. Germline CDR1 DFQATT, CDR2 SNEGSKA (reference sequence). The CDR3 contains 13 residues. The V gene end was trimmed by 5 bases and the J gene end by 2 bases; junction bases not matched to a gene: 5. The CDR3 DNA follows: TGCAGTGCTCCCAGGGGGGGTAACACTGAAGCTTTCTTT. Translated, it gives CSAPRGGNTEAFF.

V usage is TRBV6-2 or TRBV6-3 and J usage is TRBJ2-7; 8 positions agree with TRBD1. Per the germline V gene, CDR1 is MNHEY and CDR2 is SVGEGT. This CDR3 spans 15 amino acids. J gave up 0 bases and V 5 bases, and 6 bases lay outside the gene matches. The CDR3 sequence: CASSPGGFSSYEQYV. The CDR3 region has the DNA TGTGCCAGCAGTCCAGGGGGCTTTAGCTCCTACGAGCAGTACGTC.

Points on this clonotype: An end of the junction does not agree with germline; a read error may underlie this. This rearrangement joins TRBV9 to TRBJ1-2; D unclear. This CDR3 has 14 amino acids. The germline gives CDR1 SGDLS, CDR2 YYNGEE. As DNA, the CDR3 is TGTGCTAGCAGCGTAGGGATCCAGGACTATGGCTACACCTTC. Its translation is CASSVGIQDYGYTF. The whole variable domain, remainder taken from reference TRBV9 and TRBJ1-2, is DSGVTQTPKHLITATGQRVTLRCSPRSGDLSVYWYQQSLDQGLQFLIQYYNGEERAKGNILERFSAQQFPDLHSELNLSSLELGDSALYFCASSVGIQDYGYTFGSGTRLTVV.

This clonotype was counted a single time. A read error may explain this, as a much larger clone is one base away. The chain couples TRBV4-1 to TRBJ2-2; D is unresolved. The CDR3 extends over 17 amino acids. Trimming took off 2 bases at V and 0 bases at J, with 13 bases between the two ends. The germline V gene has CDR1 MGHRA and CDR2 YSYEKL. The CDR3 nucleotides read TGCGCCAGCAGCCAACCCCTCCAACAGACGAACACCGGGGAGCTGTTTTTT. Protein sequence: CASSQPLQQTNTGELFF.

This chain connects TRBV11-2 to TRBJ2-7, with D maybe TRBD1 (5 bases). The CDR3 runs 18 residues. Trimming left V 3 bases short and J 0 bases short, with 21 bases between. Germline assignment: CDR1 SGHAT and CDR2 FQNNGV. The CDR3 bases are TGTGCCAGCAGCTTTCTGTCCCTTAACAGGTTTCACTCCTACGAGCAGTACTTC. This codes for CASSFLSLNRFHSYEQYF.

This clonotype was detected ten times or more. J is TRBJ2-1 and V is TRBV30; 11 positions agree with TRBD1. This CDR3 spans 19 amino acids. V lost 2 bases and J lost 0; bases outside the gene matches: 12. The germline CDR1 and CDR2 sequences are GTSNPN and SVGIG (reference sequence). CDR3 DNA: TGTGCCTGGAGTCGTTCCGGGACAGGGGGTCGTAGCTCCTACAATGAGCAGTTCTTC. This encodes CAWSRSGTGGRSSYNEQFF.

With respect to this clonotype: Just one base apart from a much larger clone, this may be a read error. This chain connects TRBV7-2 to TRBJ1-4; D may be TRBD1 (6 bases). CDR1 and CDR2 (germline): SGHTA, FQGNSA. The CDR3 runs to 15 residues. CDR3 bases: TGTGCCAGCAGCCGGACAGCTTTCTTAAATGAAGAACTGTTTTTT. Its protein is CASSRTAFLNEELFF.

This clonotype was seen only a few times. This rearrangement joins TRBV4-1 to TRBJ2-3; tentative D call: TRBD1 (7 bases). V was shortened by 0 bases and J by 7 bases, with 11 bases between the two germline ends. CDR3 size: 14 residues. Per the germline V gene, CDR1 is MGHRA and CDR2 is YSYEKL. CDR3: CASSQETGRHTQYF. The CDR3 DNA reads TGCGCCAGCAGCCAAGAGACAGGGAGGCATACGCAGTATTTT.

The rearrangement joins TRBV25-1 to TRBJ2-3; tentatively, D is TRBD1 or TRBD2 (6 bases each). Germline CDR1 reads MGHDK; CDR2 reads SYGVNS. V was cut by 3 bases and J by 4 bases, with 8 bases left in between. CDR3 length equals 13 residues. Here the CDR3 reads CASSEEGADTQYF. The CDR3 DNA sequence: TGTGCCAGCAGTGAGGAGGGGGCAGATACGCAGTATTTT.

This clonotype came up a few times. This chain's CDR3 is CASSYRNSYEQYF. The CDR3 DNA sequence: TGTGCCAGCAGTTACCGAAACTCCTACGAGCAGTACTTC. This chain joins TRBV6-2 or TRBV6-3 and TRBJ2-7; D is unresolved. V was shortened by 2 bases and J by 0 bases, with 5 bases between the two germline ends. There are 13 residues in the CDR3. Germline loops: CDR1 MNHEY, CDR2 SVGEGT.

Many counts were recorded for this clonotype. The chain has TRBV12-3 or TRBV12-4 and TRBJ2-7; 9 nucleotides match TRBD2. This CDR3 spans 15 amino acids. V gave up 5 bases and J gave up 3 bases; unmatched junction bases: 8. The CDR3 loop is CASSPRLAEDYEQYF. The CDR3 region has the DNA TGTGCCAGCAGTCCCCGACTAGCGGAGGACTACGAGCAGTACTTC.

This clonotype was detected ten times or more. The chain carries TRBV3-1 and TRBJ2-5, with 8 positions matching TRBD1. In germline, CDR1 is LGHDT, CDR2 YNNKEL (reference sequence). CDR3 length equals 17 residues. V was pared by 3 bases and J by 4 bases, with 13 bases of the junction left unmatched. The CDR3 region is CASSHHNMDRASETQYF. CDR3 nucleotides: TGTGCCAGCAGCCATCATAATATGGACAGGGCGTCAGAGACCCAGTACTTC.

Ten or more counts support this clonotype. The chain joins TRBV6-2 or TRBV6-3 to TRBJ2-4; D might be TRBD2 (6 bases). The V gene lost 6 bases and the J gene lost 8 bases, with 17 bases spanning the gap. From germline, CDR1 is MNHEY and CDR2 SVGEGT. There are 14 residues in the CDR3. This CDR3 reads CASSLRLSGDIQYF. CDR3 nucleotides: TGTGCCAGCAGCCTAAGACTGTCGGGGGACATTCAGTACTTC.

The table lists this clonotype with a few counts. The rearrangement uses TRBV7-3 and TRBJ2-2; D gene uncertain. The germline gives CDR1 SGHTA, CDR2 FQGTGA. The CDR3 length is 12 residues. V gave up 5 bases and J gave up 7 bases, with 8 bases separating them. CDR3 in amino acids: CASSLLGGELFF. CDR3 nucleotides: TGTGCCAGCAGCCTCCTAGGCGGGGAGCTGTTTTTT.

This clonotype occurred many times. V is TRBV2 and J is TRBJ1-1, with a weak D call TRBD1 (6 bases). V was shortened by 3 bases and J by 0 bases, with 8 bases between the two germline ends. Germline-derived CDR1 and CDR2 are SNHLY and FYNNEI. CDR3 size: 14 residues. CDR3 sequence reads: CASSETGLNTEAFF. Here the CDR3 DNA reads TGTGCCAGCAGTGAGACAGGACTGAACACTGAAGCTTTCTTT.

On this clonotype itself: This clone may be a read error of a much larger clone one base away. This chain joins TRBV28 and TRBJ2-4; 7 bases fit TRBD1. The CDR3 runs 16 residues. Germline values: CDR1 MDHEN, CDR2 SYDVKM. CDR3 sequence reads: CAGSFPRRQGKNIQYF. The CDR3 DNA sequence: TGTGCCGGCAGTTTCCCGAGAAGACAGGGCAAAAACATTCAGTACTTC.

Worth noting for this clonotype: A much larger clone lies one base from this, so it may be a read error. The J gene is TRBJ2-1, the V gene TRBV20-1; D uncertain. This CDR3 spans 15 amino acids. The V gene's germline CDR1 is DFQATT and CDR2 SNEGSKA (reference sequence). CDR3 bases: TGCAGTGCCCCTTCCTCGGGCACAGTTTACAATGAGCAGCTCTTC. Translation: CSAPSSGTVYNEQLF.

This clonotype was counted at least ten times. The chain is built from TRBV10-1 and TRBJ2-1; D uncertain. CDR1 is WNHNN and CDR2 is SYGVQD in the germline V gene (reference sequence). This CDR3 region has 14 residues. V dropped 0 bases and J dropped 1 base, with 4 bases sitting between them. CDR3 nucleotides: TGCGCCAGCAGTGAGTCCCCTTCCTACAATGAGCAGTTCTTC. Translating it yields CASSESPSYNEQFF.

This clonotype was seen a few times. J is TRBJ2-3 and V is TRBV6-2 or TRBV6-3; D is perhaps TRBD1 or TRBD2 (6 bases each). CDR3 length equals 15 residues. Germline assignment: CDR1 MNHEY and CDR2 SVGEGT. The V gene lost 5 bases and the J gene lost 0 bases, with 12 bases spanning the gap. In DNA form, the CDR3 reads TGTGCCAGCAGTGACACAGGGACTAGCACAGATACGCAGTATTTT. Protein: CASSDTGTSTDTQYF.

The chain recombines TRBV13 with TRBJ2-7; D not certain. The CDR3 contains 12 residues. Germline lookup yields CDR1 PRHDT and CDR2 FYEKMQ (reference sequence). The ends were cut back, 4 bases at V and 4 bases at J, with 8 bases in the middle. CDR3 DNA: TGTGCCAGCAGCTCAAGGGTGTACGAGCAGTACTTC. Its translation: CASSSRVYEQYF.

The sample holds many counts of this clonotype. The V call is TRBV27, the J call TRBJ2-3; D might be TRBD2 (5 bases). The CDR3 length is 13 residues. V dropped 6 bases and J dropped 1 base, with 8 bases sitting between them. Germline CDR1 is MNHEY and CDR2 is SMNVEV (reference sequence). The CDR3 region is CASSSAGTDTQYF. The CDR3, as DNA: TGTGCCAGCAGCTCAGCGGGCACAGATACGCAGTATTTT.